Following are 27 T cell receptor beta chains from one sample sequenced in a study of CD8 T cells in Susac syndrome. Random hexamers were used to reverse transcribe the RNA input (about 0.45 to 1 ug). From the immunoSEQ multiplex PCR reads, TCRdb called clonotypes with MiXCR, one entry per CDR3 protein. The sample has around 200,000 distinct CDR3 sequences; approximately 95% are singletons. Sequencing was done on a sample of CD4+ T cells from PBMCs. The receptors were gathered from a human donor in good health.

The chain uses TRBV27 and TRBJ2-1; maybe TRBD1 (5 bases). The ends were cut back, 4 bases at V and 9 bases at J, with 16 bases in the middle. Germline CDR1 reads MNHEY; CDR2 reads SMNVEV (reference sequence). The CDR3 spans 14 residues. The CDR3 sequence: CASSYRVQVAEQFF. Here the CDR3 DNA reads TGTGCCAGCAGTTATCGGGTACAGGTAGCTGAGCAGTTCTTC.

The rearrangement uses TRBV19 and TRBJ2-1, with 12 positions matching TRBD2. This CDR3 spans 16 amino acids. The V and J ends lost 8 bases and 9 bases, in that order; junction bases with no gene match: 14. Germline V CDR1 and CDR2: LNHDA, SQIVND (reference sequence). The CDR3 nucleotides read TGTGCCAGTTCTCGACTAGCGGGGGACCTAGGTGGTGAGCAGTTCTTC. It specifies CASSRLAGDLGGEQFF.

The J gene is TRBJ1-2, the V gene TRBV20-1, with a weak D call TRBD1 (6 bases). Deletions cut 4 bases from V and 8 bases from J, with 14 bases between. The CDR3 covers 12 residues. The germline V gene has CDR1 DFQATT and CDR2 SNEGSKA (reference sequence). CDR3 loop: CSAINRVAGYTF. DNA for the CDR3: TGCAGTGCTATTAACAGGGTAGCCGGCTACACCTTC.

V usage is TRBV6-6 and J usage is TRBJ2-1, with D unresolved. The CDR3 loop spans 13 amino acids. Germline V gives CDR1 MNHNY, CDR2 SVGAGI (reference sequence). Trimming pared 6 bases from V and 2 bases from J, leaving 8 bases between. Here the CDR3 DNA reads TGTGCCAGCAGACCTGGGACCTACAATGAGCAGTTCTTC. Protein product: CASRPGTYNEQFF.

This clonotype was counted at least ten times. This chain links TRBV3-1 with TRBJ1-2; unclear D gene. Trimming removed 1 base from V and 7 bases from J, with 4 bases in between. CDR1 and CDR2 from the germline V gene are LGHDT and YNNKEL (reference sequence). There are 11 residues in the CDR3. CDR3 in amino acids: CASSQGGGYTF. Here the CDR3 DNA reads TGTGCCAGCAGCCAAGGCGGTGGCTACACCTTC.

CDR3 DNA: TGTGCCACCAGTGATCACGGGACCAGCCGAGAGCAGTACTTC. This translates into CATSDHGTSREQYF. The chain has TRBV24-1 and TRBJ2-7; tentatively, D is TRBD1 or TRBD2 (5 bases each). V was cut by 3 bases and J by 7 bases, with 15 bases left in between. The CDR3 loop spans 14 amino acids. The germline CDR1 and CDR2 sequences are KGHDR and SFDVKD.

The V and J genes are TRBV4-1 and TRBJ1-2; D unclear. V was trimmed by 4 bases and J by 3 bases, leaving 21 bases between them. The CDR3 consists of 17 residues. CDR1 is MGHRA, CDR2 YSYEKL, per germline. The CDR3 spells CASSPGGGLVVDYGYTF. As DNA, the CDR3 is TGCGCCAGCAGCCCAGGCGGTGGCTTGGTCGTCGACTATGGCTACACCTTC.

This chain uses TRBV18 with TRBJ1-5, with D possibly being TRBD1 (5 bases). The CDR3 loop spans 14 amino acids. The germline gives CDR1 KGHSH, CDR2 LQKENI. V lost 2 bases, J lost 4 bases, and 9 bases lay in between. The CDR3 nucleotides read TGTGCCAGCTCACCAATGGACACGAATCAGCCCCAGCATTTT. Protein product: CASSPMDTNQPQHF.

The CDR3 loop is CSVVGSGERQPQHF. DNA for the CDR3: TGCAGCGTTGTTGGTTCGGGGGAGCGTCAGCCCCAGCATTTT. The chain uses TRBV29-1 and TRBJ1-5, with D perhaps TRBD1 (5 bases). This CDR3 has 14 residues. The V gene lost 4 bases and the J gene lost 6 bases, with 16 bases spanning the gap. CDR1 is SQVTM, CDR2 ANQGSEA, per germline.

The gene calls are TRBV6-2 or TRBV6-3 and TRBJ2-7, with D perhaps matching TRBD1 (7 bases). This CDR3 has 14 amino acids. Per germline, CDR1 MNHEY and CDR2 SVGEGT. Trimming shortened V by 5 bases and J by 4 bases, and 15 bases separated the two germline ends. Written as DNA, the CDR3 is TGTGCCAGCAGTGAGGCAGGGGGGCGGTACGAGCAGTACTTC. Protein: CASSEAGGRYEQYF.

The V and J genes are TRBV5-6 and TRBJ1-6; D is uncertain. Germline lookup yields CDR1 SGHDT and CDR2 YYEEEE. The germline V and J ends were trimmed by 3 bases and 6 bases, with 4 bases remaining between them. The CDR3 length is 12 residues. The CDR3 spells CASSSPNSPLHF. CDR3 sequence (DNA): TGTGCCAGCAGCTCCCCTAATTCACCCCTCCACTTT.

This rearrangement joins TRBV24-1 to TRBJ2-1, with 7 bases lining up with TRBD2. Germline V gives CDR1 KGHDR, CDR2 SFDVKD. CDR3 length: 17 residues. The trim removed 3 bases at V and 5 bases at J, leaving 12 bases unmatched. The CDR3 loop reads CATSDPRLAGVHNEQFF. As DNA, the CDR3 is TGTGCCACCAGTGATCCCCGCCTGGCGGGAGTCCACAATGAGCAGTTCTTC.

The J gene is TRBJ2-7, the V gene TRBV3-1; D is perhaps TRBD1 (6 bases). The germline V gene encodes CDR1 LGHDT and CDR2 YNNKEL (reference sequence). CDR3 length equals 14 residues. V was clipped by 2 bases and J by 3 bases, with 11 bases between them. The DNA for the CDR3 is TGTGCCAGCAGCCAAAATCACAGGGTCTACGAGCAGTACTTC. Translated: CASSQNHRVYEQYF.

The chain is built from TRBV29-1 and TRBJ2-1; a weak D match, TRBD1 (5 bases). Trimming took off 6 bases at V and 7 bases at J, with 19 bases between the two ends. The CDR3 length is 14 residues. CDR1 is SQVTM, CDR2 ANQGSEA, per germline. CDR3 protein: CSVVYDSQKNEQFF. The CDR3 DNA sequence: TGCAGCGTGGTATACGACAGCCAGAAAAATGAGCAGTTCTTC.

The rearrangement links TRBV20-1 to TRBJ1-1, with 8 positions matching TRBD1. This CDR3 has 16 residues. Germline V gives CDR1 DFQATT, CDR2 SNEGSKA (reference sequence). Trimming cost V 2 bases and J 5 bases; bases outside gene matches: 13. CDR3 DNA: TGCAGTGCTAGAAAACCTGACAGGGGTAGGTGGACTGAAGCTTTCTTT. Its translation is CSARKPDRGRWTEAFF.

V is TRBV20-1 and J is TRBJ1-1, with 7 bases identical to TRBD1. Looked up from germline, CDR1 is DFQATT and CDR2 is SNEGSKA (reference sequence). Unmatched junction bases numbered 13, after V lost 6 bases and J lost 0 bases. CDR3 length: 16 residues. The CDR3 region has the DNA TGCAGTGCGCCACCGACAGGGCGGCTGATGAACACTGAAGCTTTCTTT. Protein sequence: CSAPPTGRLMNTEAFF.

Here the CDR3 reads CSVEALYRADYGYTF. Here the CDR3 DNA reads TGCAGCGTCGAGGCCTTATACCGGGCCGATTATGGCTACACCTTC. This sequence joins TRBV29-1 and TRBJ1-2; D is uncertain. Deletions cut 6 bases from V and 5 bases from J, with 22 bases between. The CDR3 length is 15 residues. CDR1 SQVTM and CDR2 ANQGSEA come from the germline V gene.

The chain couples TRBV6-2 or TRBV6-3 to TRBJ2-7; a weak D match, TRBD1 (6 bases). Trimming took 6 bases from V and 3 from J, leaving 12 bases between them. CDR1 is MNHEY and CDR2 is SVGEGT in the germline V gene. The CDR3 is made up of 13 amino acids. The CDR3 protein is CASSSWDNYEQYF. DNA for the CDR3: TGTGCCAGCAGCTCCTGGGACAACTACGAGCAGTACTTC.

This chain connects TRBV5-1 to TRBJ2-1; the match to TRBD1 covers 7 bases. In germline, CDR1 is SGHRS, CDR2 YFSETQ. V trimming: 3 bases; J trimming: 2 bases; junction bases outside the gene matches: 5. This CDR3 has 15 residues. The CDR3 loop is CASSSITGAYNEQFF. Written as DNA, the CDR3 is TGCGCCAGCAGCTCAATCACAGGGGCCTACAATGAGCAGTTCTTC. Drawing the rest from reference TRBV5-1 and TRBJ2-1, the complete variable domain is KAGVTQTPRYLIKTRGQQVTLSCSPISGHRSVSWYQQTPGQGLQFLFEYFSETQRNKGNFPGRFSGRQFSNSRSEMNVSTLELGDSALYLCASSSITGAYNEQFFGPGTRLTVL.

V gene TRBV5-4 combines with J gene TRBJ1-2, with 9 nucleotides matching TRBD1. Germline lookup yields CDR1 SGHNT and CDR2 YYREEE (reference sequence). The ends lost 4 bases at V and 4 bases at J; junction bases unmatched: 8. This CDR3 spans 15 amino acids. The CDR3 coding sequence is TGTGCCAGCAGCCTAAGGACAGGGGAGATCTATGGCTACACCTTC. Encoded protein: CASSLRTGEIYGYTF.

CDR3 bases: TGTGCCAGCAGCCAAGAGGGCGGGAACACTGAAGCTTTCTTT. Its translation: CASSQEGGNTEAFF. This chain joins TRBV3-1 and TRBJ1-1; no definite D call. The germline V gene encodes CDR1 LGHDT and CDR2 YNNKEL (reference sequence). CDR3 length: 14 amino acids. Deletions cut 0 bases from V and 1 base from J, with 6 bases between.

The rearrangement links TRBV18 to TRBJ2-7, with 10 bases that match TRBD1. The CDR3 extends over 14 amino acids. V lost 3 bases, J lost 2 bases, and 1 base stayed unmatched. The V gene's germline CDR1 is KGHSH and CDR2 LQKENI. CDR3 sequence: CASSPGTGAYEQYF. The CDR3 DNA follows: TGTGCCAGCTCACCCGGGACAGGGGCCTACGAGCAGTACTTC.

This clonotype was detected once. The chain couples TRBV4-1 to TRBJ2-1; D is unclear. The CDR3 spans 14 residues. Germline values: CDR1 MGHRA, CDR2 YSYEKL. The V end lost 0 bases, the J end lost 9 bases, and 12 bases lay between the germline ends. The CDR3 reads CASSQDLTYGEQFF. CDR3 DNA sequence: TGCGCCAGCAGCCAAGATCTGACCTACGGTGAGCAGTTCTTC.

A note on this clonotype: A read error may produce the germline difference seen at one junction end. The V gene is TRBV3-1, the J gene TRBJ2-5; a possible D gene is TRBD2 (5 bases). The CDR3 runs 14 residues. From germline, CDR1 is LGHDT and CDR2 YNNKEL (reference sequence). CDR3 coding DNA: TGTGCCAGCAGTCAAGCGGAGGCCTGGGTACCCCAGTACTTC. It translates to CASSQAEAWVPQYF.

Note on this clonotype: The conserved final phenylalanine or tryptophan is absent from the CDR3, which likely points to a read error. The DNA is left out, because the CDR3 cannot be placed on it with certainty; the CDR3 is given as TCRdb lists it. The chain uses TRBV19 and TRBJ2-1; the D call TRBD2 from the table was never checked on the DNA. The germline CDR1 and CDR2 sequences are LNHDA and SQIVND (reference sequence). Including both end residues, the CDR3 is 13 amino acids long. The CDR3 is CASSSTAGGWYVL.

This chain links TRBV6-5 with TRBJ2-7; unclear D gene. Germline assignment: CDR1 MNHEY and CDR2 SVGAGI. V lost 6 bases to trimming and J lost 9 bases, with 18 bases between them. The CDR3 consists of 13 residues. Here the CDR3 DNA reads TGTGCCAGCAGACCCACCACGGACCGAACGCAGTACGTC. It yields the protein CASRPTTDRTQYV.

The chain recombines TRBV29-1 with TRBJ2-1; a possible D gene is TRBD2 (5 bases). Germline V CDR1 and CDR2: SQVTM, ANQGSEA. The CDR3 is 16 residues long. Trimming cost V 6 bases and J 0 bases, with 18 bases left between them. The CDR3 nucleotides read TGCAGCGTAACCAAGGTGGGAGATTACTCCTACAATGAGCAGTTCTTC. Translating it yields CSVTKVGDYSYNEQFF.